A single sample is the source of the 27 T cell receptor beta chains below, sequenced in a study of OX40 agonist ivuxolimab in advanced cancers. Profiling relied on immunoSEQ multiplex PCR, and the TCRdb table lists in-frame clones only, not all of them. Here the sample spans more than 65,000 clones, about 85% being singletons. This specimen consisted of CD4+ or CD8+ T cells sorted from blood, obtained in a trial of the OX40 agonist ivuxolimab. The receptors were gathered from an adult with an advanced solid tumor such as melanoma, head and neck, liver or kidney cancer.

V usage is TRBV25-1 and J usage is TRBJ2-4; D gene unclear. The V gene lost 2 bases and the J gene lost 0 bases, with 11 bases spanning the gap. This CDR3 region has 16 residues. CDR1 is MGHDK, CDR2 SYGVNS, per germline. CDR3 DNA: TGTGCCAGCAGTGAACCGTCCAGCCTAGCCAAAAACATTCAGTACTTC. Its translation is CASSEPSSLAKNIQYF.

The chain employs TRBV7-3 and TRBJ2-3; 8 bases fit TRBD2. The CDR3 loop spans 16 amino acids. Trimming cost V 2 bases and J 4 bases; bases outside gene matches: 8. Germline V gives CDR1 SGHTA, CDR2 FQGTGA. The CDR3 nucleotides read TGTGCCAGCAGCTTAGGGAGCGGGAGAGGAGCAGATACGCAGTATTTT. Translation gives CASSLGSGRGADTQYF. The full variable domain, with the rest looked up from reference TRBV7-3 and TRBJ2-3, is GAGVSQTPSNKVTEKGKYVELRCDPISGHTALYWYRQSLGQGPEFLIYFQGTGAADDSGLPNDRFFAVRPEGSVSTLKIQRTERGDSAVYLCASSLGSGRGADTQYFGPGTRLTVL.

The chain recombines TRBV7-3 with TRBJ1-2; 8 nucleotides agree with TRBD1. V gave up 2 bases and J gave up 4 bases; unmatched junction bases: 0. The CDR3 contains 13 residues. The germline V gene has CDR1 SGHTA and CDR2 FQGTGA. CDR3 nucleotide sequence: TGTGCCAGCAGCTTAGGACAGGGCTATGGCTACACCTTC. Translated: CASSLGQGYGYTF.

The rearrangement uses TRBV9 and TRBJ2-7, with 8 bases aligning to TRBD2. V shed 7 bases, J shed 7 bases, and the junction held 19 bases outside the gene matches. Germline V gene lookup returns CDR1 SGDLS and CDR2 YYNGEE. The CDR3 sequence is 16 residues long. The CDR3 here is CASLNIPGGPAEEQYF. In nucleotides, the CDR3 is TGTGCCAGCCTTAATATCCCGGGAGGGCCTGCGGAGGAGCAGTACTTC.

In this sample, this clone turned up once. This chain connects TRBV4-1 to TRBJ1-6; unclear D gene. Germline CDR1 and CDR2: MGHRA and YSYEKL. The CDR3 runs 16 residues. With 3 bases removed from V and 6 bases from J, the gap between germline ends came to 15 bases. This CDR3 is CASSQRFGLSNSPLHF. The CDR3 DNA reads as TGCGCCAGCAGCCAGCGTTTTGGACTAAGTAATTCACCCCTCCACTTT.

This sequence joins TRBV12-2 and TRBJ2-5; no DNA check was done on the table's D call, TRBD2. TRBV12-2 is classified as a pseudogene. The CDR3 consists of 17 residues. CDR3 amino acids: CASRLASGGAGGETQYF. The CDR3 DNA is TGTGCAAGTCGCTTAGCTAGCGGGGGGGCCGGCGGAGAGACCCAGTACTTC.

The chain employs TRBV15 and TRBJ2-1, with 8 nucleotides matching TRBD2. CDR3 size: 15 residues. CDR1 LNHNV and CDR2 YYDKDF come from the germline V gene (reference sequence). J gave up 4 bases and V 0 bases, and 2 bases lay outside the gene matches. The CDR3 DNA reads TGTGCCACCAGCAGAGAAGCGGGAGAGTACAATGAGCAGTTCTTC. It yields the protein CATSREAGEYNEQFF.

The V gene is TRBV11-2, the J gene TRBJ1-6, with 7 positions matching TRBD1. This CDR3 spans 17 amino acids. Germline trimming cut 5 bases from V and 5 bases from J; bases unmatched to any gene: 12. CDR1 is SGHAT and CDR2 is FQNNGV in the germline V gene. CDR3 loop: CASSKRTGLGNNSPLHF. CDR3 nucleotides: TGTGCCAGCAGCAAACGGACAGGCTTGGGGAATAATTCACCCCTCCACTTT.

This chain joins TRBV6-5 and TRBJ2-7; D possibly corresponds to TRBD2 (5 bases). The CDR3 runs 13 residues. Deletions cut 2 bases from V and 6 bases from J, with 11 bases between. The germline V gene encodes CDR1 MNHEY and CDR2 SVGAGI. The chain's CDR3 is CASSYVGDGEQYF. The CDR3 nucleotides are TGTGCCAGCAGTTACGTGGGAGACGGCGAGCAGTACTTC.

This clone was observed a few times. The V and J genes are TRBV18 and TRBJ2-7, with 8 bases aligning to TRBD1. CDR1 is KGHSH and CDR2 is LQKENI in the germline V gene. The trim removed 4 bases at V and 6 bases at J, leaving 11 bases unmatched. The CDR3 consists of 15 residues. The chain's CDR3 is CASSLSIGQGPEQYV. The CDR3, as DNA: TGTGCCAGCTCACTTTCGATTGGACAGGGACCCGAGCAGTACGTC.

The chain recombines TRBV25-1 with TRBJ1-5; D gene uncertain. The CDR3 is 14 amino acids. V gave up 3 bases and J gave up 0 bases, with 6 bases separating them. Germline CDR1 is MGHDK and CDR2 is SYGVNS. The CDR3 sequence: CASSDTYSNQPQHF. The CDR3, as DNA: TGTGCCAGCAGTGACACTTATAGCAATCAGCCCCAGCATTTT.

This sequence joins TRBV27 and TRBJ2-1, with 9 nucleotides matching TRBD2. From germline, CDR1 is MNHEY and CDR2 SMNVEV (reference sequence). This CDR3 contains 15 residues. V shed 6 bases and J 5 bases; nucleotides not matched to a gene: 8. The CDR3 reads CASSAKREVNNEQFF. Written as DNA, the CDR3 is TGTGCCAGCAGCGCCAAGCGGGAGGTTAACAATGAGCAGTTCTTC.

V and J are TRBV6-5 and TRBJ2-3; TRBD1 aligns across 7 bases. The CDR3 runs to 15 residues. Germline V gives CDR1 MNHEY, CDR2 SVGAGI. V shed 2 bases and J 0 bases; nucleotides not matched to a gene: 2. The CDR3 DNA sequence: TGTGCCAGCAGTTACGGGACAGCTAGCACAGATACGCAGTATTTT. This translates into CASSYGTASTDTQYF.

The chain uses TRBV5-8 and TRBJ1-4; TRBD1 aligns across 10 bases. This CDR3 comprises 15 residues. Trimming took 0 bases from V and 8 from J; bases not matched to a gene: 4. Germline assignment: CDR1 SGHTS and CDR2 YDEGEE. CDR3 region: CASSLGTGGKEKLFF. The DNA for the CDR3 is TGTGCCAGCAGCTTGGGGACAGGGGGAAAGGAAAAACTGTTTTTT.

The V gene is TRBV19, the J gene TRBJ1-5, with TRBD1 matching 10 bases. V trimming: 6 bases; J trimming: 7 bases; junction bases outside the gene matches: 12. The CDR3 is made up of 16 amino acids. Germline lookup yields CDR1 LNHDA and CDR2 SQIVND (reference sequence). The DNA for the CDR3 is TGTGCCAGTAGACCTTATGACAGGGGGCAAGGGCAGCCCCAGCATTTT. Its translation is CASRPYDRGQGQPQHF.

The rearrangement links TRBV27 to TRBJ2-7; 8 bases are shared with TRBD1. The CDR3 contains 16 residues. Germline V gene sequence: CDR1 MNHEY, CDR2 SMNVEV (reference sequence). V shed 6 bases and J 1 base; nucleotides not matched to a gene: 11. CDR3 amino acids: CASSPGTGPLSYEQYV. CDR3 DNA: TGTGCCAGCAGCCCTGGGACAGGTCCTTTATCCTACGAGCAGTACGTC.

The CDR3 sequence: CASSPQGQANSGANVLTF. CDR3 DNA sequence: TGTGCCAGCAGCCCTCAAGGACAGGCCAACTCTGGGGCCAACGTCCTGACTTTC. The V call is TRBV7-9, the J call TRBJ2-6; 7 positions agree with TRBD1. The CDR3 length is 18 residues. Unmatched junction bases numbered 10, after V lost 5 bases and J lost 0 bases. The germline CDR1 and CDR2 sequences are SEHNR and FQNEAQ (reference sequence).

The chain is built from TRBV11-2 and TRBJ2-4; D remains ambiguous. The CDR3 loop spans 14 amino acids. Between the trimmed V and J ends, which lost 0 bases and 7 bases, there was a span of 10 bases. Germline CDR1 reads SGHAT; CDR2 reads FQNNGV. The CDR3 loop is CASSLDRIKNIQYF. The CDR3 nucleotides read TGTGCCAGCAGCTTAGACCGTATTAAGAACATTCAGTACTTC. The whole variable domain, filled in from reference TRBV11-2 and TRBJ2-4, reads EAGVAQSPRYKIIEKRQSVAFWCNPISGHATLYWYQQILGQGPKLLIQFQNNGVVDDSQLPKDRFSAERLKGVDSTLKIQPAKLEDSAVYLCASSLDRIKNIQYFGAGTRLSVL.

The chain links TRBV9 to TRBJ2-1; D remains unclear. The CDR3 loop spans 14 amino acids. Trimming cost V 1 base and J 2 bases, with 7 bases left between them. Germline CDR1 is SGDLS and CDR2 is YYNGEE. The CDR3 DNA is TGTGCCAGCAGCGTAACATCTACCTACAATGAGCAGTTCTTC. Translation: CASSVTSTYNEQFF.

V gene TRBV15 combines with J gene TRBJ2-5; 8 nucleotides line up with TRBD1. V gave up 3 bases and J gave up 2 bases; unmatched junction bases: 5. The V gene's germline CDR1 is LNHNV and CDR2 YYDKDF (reference sequence). The CDR3 spans 15 residues. The CDR3: CATSSPDRAQETQYF. The CDR3 DNA is TGTGCCACCAGCAGCCCGGACAGGGCTCAAGAGACCCAGTACTTC.

The chain joins TRBV28 to TRBJ1-4, with a tentative D call TRBD1 (6 bases). Germline values: CDR1 MDHEN, CDR2 SYDVKM. V lost 5 bases to trimming and J lost 0 bases, with 13 bases between them. The CDR3 totals 16 residues. The CDR3 sequence is CASSTPRTATNEKLFF. The CDR3 coding sequence is TGTGCCAGCAGTACCCCTCGGACAGCAACTAATGAAAAACTGTTTTTT.

This chain links TRBV7-8 with TRBJ2-6; D gene unclear. The germline gives CDR1 SGHVS, CDR2 FQNEAQ. This CDR3 region has 16 residues. V lost 4 bases and J 0 bases, leaving 10 bases between the germline ends. This chain's CDR3 is CASSSRRLSGANVLTF. The CDR3 DNA is TGTGCCAGCAGCTCAAGACGGCTCTCTGGGGCCAACGTCCTGACTTTC.

The J gene is TRBJ2-3, the V gene TRBV7-9; TRBD2 aligns across 13 bases. The CDR3 loop spans 16 amino acids. Germline-derived CDR1 and CDR2 are SEHNR and FQNEAQ (reference sequence). V lost 5 bases and J lost 4; bases outside the gene matches: 6. The CDR3 is CASSPGLAGVADTQYF. The CDR3 coding sequence is TGTGCCAGCAGCCCCGGACTAGCGGGAGTCGCAGATACGCAGTATTTT.

The chain couples TRBV2 to TRBJ2-4; 9 bases match TRBD1. The CDR3 runs to 17 residues. Germline trimming cut 3 bases from V and 3 bases from J; bases unmatched to any gene: 9. Germline CDR1 SNHLY, CDR2 FYNNEI. CDR3 DNA sequence: TGTGCCAGCAGTGAGAGAAGACAGGGGGTAGGCAAAAACATTCAGTACTTC. Translated, it gives CASSERRQGVGKNIQYF.

V gene TRBV9 combines with J gene TRBJ2-7; a weak D match, TRBD1 (6 bases). This CDR3 region has 13 residues. The germline V gene has CDR1 SGDLS and CDR2 YYNGEE. The V and J ends lost 6 bases and 1 base respectively, with 11 bases between them. This CDR3 reads CASNPTGSYEQYF. CDR3 sequence (DNA): TGTGCCAGCAACCCGACAGGATCCTACGAGCAGTACTTC.

The gene calls are TRBV5-1 and TRBJ2-7; 9 bases map to TRBD1. The CDR3 has 16 amino acids. The ends lost 0 bases at V and 5 bases at J; junction bases unmatched: 9. Germline CDR1 is SGHRS and CDR2 is YFSETQ. The CDR3 DNA reads as TGCGCCAGCAGCTTGGGCATGGGACAGGGAAATCACGAGCAGTACTTC. This gives the protein CASSLGMGQGNHEQYF.

The chain is built from TRBV19 and TRBJ1-5, with 10 bases matching TRBD1. Per germline, CDR1 LNHDA and CDR2 SQIVND (reference sequence). This CDR3 is built from 15 residues. With 6 bases clipped from V and 0 bases from J, the junction kept 2 bases outside the gene matches. As DNA, the CDR3 is TGTGCCAGTAGCGACAGGGGGCATAGCAATCAGCCCCAGCATTTT. It specifies CASSDRGHSNQPQHF.